This T cell receptor (beta chain) is drawn from a study of control samples from healthy donors and cancer patients. The protocol was immunoSEQ multiplex PCR, while the TCRdb copy is restricted to in-frame clones and leaves out a portion. The table shows some 150,000 clones, with around 94% occurring only once. This CDR3 is built from 15 residues. Germline V gene sequence: CDR1 MNHEY, CDR2 SVGEGT. Trimming shortened V by 4 bases and J by 5 bases, and 16 bases separated the two germline ends. The sequenced sample was PBMCs. J is TRBJ2-3 and V is TRBV6-2 or TRBV6-3, with D perhaps matching TRBD1 (7 bases). The sequence came from a man between 60 and 75 years old with colorectal cancer. CDR3 sequence: CASSSSDRRGDTQYF. CDR3 coding DNA: TGTGCCAGCAGTTCCTCGGACAGGAGGGGAGATACGCAGTATTTT.